The T cell receptor beta chain under discussion was sequenced for a study of siplizumab effects on memory and regulatory T cells. TCR templates numbering 90,000 to 100,000 were assayed per sample. Assay: immunoSEQ multiplex PCR; the TCRdb copy retains only in-frame clones and omits some. Counted here are around 100,000 clones, approximately 94% occurring once; the ten biggest clones make up less than 1.5%. General observations from the study: No assignable naive or memory phenotype existed for roughly 75-95% of proliferating CD4+ or CD8+ clones. The alloreactive clones that mapped to unstimulated subsets made up only a minor fraction. The alloresponse seemed to draw substantially on naive T cells, which appeared more diverse than memory cells.

Details on this clone: The target antigen is unknown.

Germline-derived CDR1 and CDR2 are SGHTA and FQGNSA. This CDR3 has 14 amino acids. Trimming cost V 4 bases and J 2 bases; bases outside gene matches: 4. This clonotype was obtained from a human donor in good health. The chain joins TRBV7-2 to TRBJ1-2; 7 bases are shared with TRBD1. The specimen sequenced was non-Treg CD4+ T cells sorted from blood. CDR3 in amino acids: CASSYLQGNYGYTF. The CDR3 nucleotides are TGTGCCAGCAGCTACCTACAGGGGAACTATGGCTACACCTTC.